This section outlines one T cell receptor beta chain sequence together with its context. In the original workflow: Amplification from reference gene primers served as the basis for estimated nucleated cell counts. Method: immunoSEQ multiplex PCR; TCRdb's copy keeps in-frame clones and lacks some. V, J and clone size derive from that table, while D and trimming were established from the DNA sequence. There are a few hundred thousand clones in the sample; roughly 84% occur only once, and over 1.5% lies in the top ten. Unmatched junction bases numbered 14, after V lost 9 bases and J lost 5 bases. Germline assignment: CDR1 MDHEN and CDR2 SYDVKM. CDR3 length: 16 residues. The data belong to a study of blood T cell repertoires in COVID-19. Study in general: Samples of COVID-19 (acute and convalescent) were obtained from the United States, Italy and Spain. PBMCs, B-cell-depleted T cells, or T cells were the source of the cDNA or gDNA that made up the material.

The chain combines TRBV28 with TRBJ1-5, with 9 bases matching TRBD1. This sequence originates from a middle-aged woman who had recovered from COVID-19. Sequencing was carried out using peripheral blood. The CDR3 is CASLTGGLIGYQPQHF. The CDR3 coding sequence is TGTGCCAGTTTGACAGGGGGGCTTATAGGGTATCAGCCCCAGCATTTT.